The entry that follows covers one T cell receptor (beta chain) sequence. The V gene lost 5 bases and the J gene lost 8 bases, with 7 bases spanning the gap. Germline CDR1 and CDR2: SNHLY and FYNNEI. This CDR3 region has 11 residues. The sample comes from a study of T cells in Graves' hyperthyroidism and ophthalmopathy. There were TCR beta CDR3 regions amplified from RNA transcripts. TCR CDR3 regions were first amplified by RT-PCR with HTBI primers. MiXCR, applied by TCRdb to the multiplex PCR reads, yields one record per CDR3 protein. The sample has 75,000 to 100,000 distinct CDR3 sequences, 40% seen once; the top ten hold roughly 10%. Lactation, pregnancy, other autoimmune disease or uncontrolled infection excluded patients.

The TCR sequence derives from a woman younger than 45 with Graves' hyperthyroidism. J is TRBJ2-4 and V is TRBV2; D call uncertain. The sequenced sample consisted of peripheral blood or thyroid tissue (not recorded which). The CDR3 region has the DNA TGTGCCAGCAGTAACAATGACATTCAGTACTTC. It is translated as CASSNNDIQYF. The variable domain in full, completed from reference TRBV2 and TRBJ2-4, reads EPEVTQTPSHQVTQMGQEVILRCVPISNHLYFYWYRQILGQKVEFLVSFYNNEISEKSEIFDDQFSVERPDGSNFTLKIRSTKLEDSAMYFCASSNNDIQYFGAGTRLSVL.